This T cell receptor beta chain stems from a study of blood T cell repertoires in COVID-19. Study summary: Samples taken during acute and convalescent COVID-19 were collected in the United States, Italy and Spain. Nucleic acid was either cDNA or gDNA, and it came from T cells, B-cell-depleted T cells, or PBMCs.

Germline CDR1 MDHEN, CDR2 SYDVKM. There are 16 residues in the CDR3. Trimming shortened V by 7 bases and J by 5 bases, and 21 bases separated the two germline ends. Per the study methods: Using reference gene primer amplification, nucleated cell counts were estimated. Profiled with immunoSEQ multiplex PCR; TCRdb holds only in-frame clones, not every one. That table gives V, J and clone size, and the DNA gave D and trimming. The repertoire holds 60,000 to 80,000 clones, 70% to 90% seen once, with about 1.5% in the top ten. The TCR comes from an elderly woman with acute or convalescent COVID-19. Sequenced material: peripheral blood. J is TRBJ1-5 and V is TRBV28; D gene unclear. The CDR3 DNA is TGTGCCAGCAAGACCGCACGTGGAGGTCCCGATCAGCCCCAGCATTTT. Amino acid sequence: CASKTARGGPDQPQHF. The full variable domain, its missing parts supplied by reference TRBV28 and TRBJ1-5, is DVKVTQSSRYLVKRTGEKVFLECVQDMDHENMFWYRQDPGLGLRLIYFSYDVKMKEKGDIPEGYSVSREKKERFSLILESASTNQTSMYLCASKTARGGPDQPQHFGDGTRLSIL.